This T cell receptor (beta chain) was sequenced for a study of blood T cell repertoires in COVID-19. Germline V lookup: CDR1 LGHDT, CDR2 YNNKEL (reference sequence). V dropped 0 bases and J dropped 0 bases, with 5 bases sitting between them. This CDR3 has 15 amino acids. TCRdb's table, derived via immunoSEQ multiplex PCR, lists solely in-frame clones and lacks some. The table lists around 70,000 clones, approximately 80% of them singletons. The chain links TRBV3-1 (or the pseudogene TRBV3-2) to TRBJ2-2; D is undetermined. The receptor's source is a human donor in a cohort sampled during active COVID-19. Sequenced: peripheral blood. CDR3 DNA sequence: TGTGCCAGCAGCCAAGAACTACCGAACACCGGGGAGCTGTTTTTT. As protein: CASSQELPNTGELFF.